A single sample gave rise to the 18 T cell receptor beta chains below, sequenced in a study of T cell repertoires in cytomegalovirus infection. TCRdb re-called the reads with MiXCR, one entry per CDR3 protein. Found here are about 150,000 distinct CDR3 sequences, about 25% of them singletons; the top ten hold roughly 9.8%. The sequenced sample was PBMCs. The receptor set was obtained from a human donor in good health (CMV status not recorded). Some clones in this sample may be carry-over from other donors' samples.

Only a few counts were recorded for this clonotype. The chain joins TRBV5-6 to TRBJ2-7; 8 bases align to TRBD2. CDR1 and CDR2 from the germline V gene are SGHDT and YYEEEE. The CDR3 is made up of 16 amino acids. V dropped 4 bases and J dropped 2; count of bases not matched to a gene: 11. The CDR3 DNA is TGTGCCAGCAGCGATTGGACTAGCCCGGGGACCTACGAGCAGTACTTC. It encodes CASSDWTSPGTYEQYF.

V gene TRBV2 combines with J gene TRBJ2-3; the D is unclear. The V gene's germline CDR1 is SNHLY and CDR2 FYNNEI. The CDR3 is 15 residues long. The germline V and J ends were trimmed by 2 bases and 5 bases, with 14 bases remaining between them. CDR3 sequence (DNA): TGTGCCAGCAGTGAACCCAGGTCGTACGGAGATACGCAGTATTTT. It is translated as CASSEPRSYGDTQYF. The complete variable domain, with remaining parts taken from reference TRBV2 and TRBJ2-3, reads EPEVTQTPSHQVTQMGQEVILRCVPISNHLYFYWYRQILGQKVEFLVSFYNNEISEKSEIFDDQFSVERPDGSNFTLKIRSTKLEDSAMYFCASSEPRSYGDTQYFGPGTRLTVL.

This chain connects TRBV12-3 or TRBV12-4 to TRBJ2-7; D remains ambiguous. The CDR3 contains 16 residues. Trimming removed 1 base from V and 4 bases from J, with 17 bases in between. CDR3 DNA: TGTGCCAGCAGTTTAGGGCTCCAGTCCCTCTTATACGAGCAGTACTTC. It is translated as CASSLGLQSLLYEQYF.

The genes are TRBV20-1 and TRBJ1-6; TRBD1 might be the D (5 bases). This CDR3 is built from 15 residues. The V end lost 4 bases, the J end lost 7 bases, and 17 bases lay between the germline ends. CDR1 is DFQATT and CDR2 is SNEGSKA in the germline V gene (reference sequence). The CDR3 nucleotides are TGCAGTGCTAACCCCTTTTTAGGGGAAAATTCACCCCTCCACTTT. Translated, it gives CSANPFLGENSPLHF.

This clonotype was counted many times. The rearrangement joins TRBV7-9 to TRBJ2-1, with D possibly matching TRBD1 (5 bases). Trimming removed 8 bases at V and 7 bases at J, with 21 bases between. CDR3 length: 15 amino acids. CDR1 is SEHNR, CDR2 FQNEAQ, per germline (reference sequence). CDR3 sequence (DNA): TGTGCCAGCCGGTATAGGGGCTATAGTAATAATGAGCAGTTCTTC. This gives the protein CASRYRGYSNNEQFF.

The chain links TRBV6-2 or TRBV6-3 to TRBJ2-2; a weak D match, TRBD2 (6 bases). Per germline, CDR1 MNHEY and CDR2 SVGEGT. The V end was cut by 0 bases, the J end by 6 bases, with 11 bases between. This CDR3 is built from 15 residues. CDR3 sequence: CASSYSGTSAGELFF. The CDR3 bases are TGTGCCAGCAGTTACTCGGGGACTTCAGCCGGGGAGCTGTTTTTT.

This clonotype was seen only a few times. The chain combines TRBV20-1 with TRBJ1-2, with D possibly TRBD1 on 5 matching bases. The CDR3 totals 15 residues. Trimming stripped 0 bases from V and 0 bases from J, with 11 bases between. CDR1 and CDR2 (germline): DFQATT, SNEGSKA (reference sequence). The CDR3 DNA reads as TGCAGTGCTAGAGATCAACAGGTATCTAACTATGGCTACACCTTC. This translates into CSARDQQVSNYGYTF.

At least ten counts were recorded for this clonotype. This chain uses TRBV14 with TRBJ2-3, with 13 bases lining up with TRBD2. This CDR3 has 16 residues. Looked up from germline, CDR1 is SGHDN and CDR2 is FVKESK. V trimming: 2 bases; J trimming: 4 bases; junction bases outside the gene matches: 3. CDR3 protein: CASSQKTSGRADTQYF. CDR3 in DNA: TGTGCCAGCAGCCAAAAAACTAGCGGGAGGGCAGATACGCAGTATTTT.

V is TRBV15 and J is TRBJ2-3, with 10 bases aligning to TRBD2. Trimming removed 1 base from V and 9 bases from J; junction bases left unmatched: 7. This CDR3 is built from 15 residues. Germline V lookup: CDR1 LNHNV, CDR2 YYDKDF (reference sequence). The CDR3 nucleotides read TGTGCCACCAGCAGAGTCCTTACTAGCGGGGAAACGCAGTATTTT. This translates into CATSRVLTSGETQYF.

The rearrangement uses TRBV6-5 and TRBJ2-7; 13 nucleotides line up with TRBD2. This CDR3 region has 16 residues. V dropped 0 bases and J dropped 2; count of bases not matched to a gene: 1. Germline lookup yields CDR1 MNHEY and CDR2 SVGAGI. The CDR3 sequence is CASSYSGLAGAYEQYF. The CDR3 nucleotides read TGTGCCAGCAGTTACTCTGGACTAGCGGGAGCCTACGAGCAGTACTTC.

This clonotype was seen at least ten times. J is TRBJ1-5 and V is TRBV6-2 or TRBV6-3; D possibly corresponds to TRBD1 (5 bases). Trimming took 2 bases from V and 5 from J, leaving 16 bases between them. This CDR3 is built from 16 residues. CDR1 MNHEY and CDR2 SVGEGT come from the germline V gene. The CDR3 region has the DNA TGTGCCAGCAGTTACCGGACATTCCTCGCGGATCAGCCCCAGCATTTT. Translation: CASSYRTFLADQPQHF.

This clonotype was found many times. Here the CDR3 DNA reads TGTGCCAGCAGCTTAGTACCACAAGGAAACACCATATATTTT. This codes for CASSLVPQGNTIYF. The J gene is TRBJ1-3, the V gene TRBV7-2; D is undetermined. V lost 1 base, J lost 4 bases, and 8 bases lay in between. Germline-derived CDR1 and CDR2 are SGHTA and FQGNSA. This CDR3 spans 14 amino acids.

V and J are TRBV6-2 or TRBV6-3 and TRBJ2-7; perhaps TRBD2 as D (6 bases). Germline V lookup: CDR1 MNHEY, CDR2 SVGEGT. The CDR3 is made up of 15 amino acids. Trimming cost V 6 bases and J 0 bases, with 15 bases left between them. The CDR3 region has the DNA TGTGCCAGCAGCGGCCCCGGAGGGATCTCCTACGAGCAGTACTTC. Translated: CASSGPGGISYEQYF.

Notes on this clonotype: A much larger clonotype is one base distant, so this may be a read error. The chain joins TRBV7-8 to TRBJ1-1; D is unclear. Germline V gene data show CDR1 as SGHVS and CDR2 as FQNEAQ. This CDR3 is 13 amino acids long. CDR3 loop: CASSFRANTKAFF. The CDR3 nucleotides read TGTGCCAGCAGCTTTCGGGCGAACACTAAAGCTTTCTTT. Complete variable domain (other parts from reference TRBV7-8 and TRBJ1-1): GAGVSQSPRYKVAKRGQDVALRCDPISGHVSLFWYQQALGQGPEFLTYFQNEAQLDKSGLPSDRFFAERPEGSVSTLKIQRTQQEDSAVYLCASSFRANTKAFFGQGTRLTVV.

CDR3 residues: CASSSRDRGPTGELFF. DNA for the CDR3: TGTGCCAGCAGCTCCCGGGACAGGGGGCCCACCGGGGAGCTGTTTTTT. This chain links TRBV5-4 with TRBJ2-2; 12 bases line up with TRBD1. The V gene's germline CDR1 is SGHNT and CDR2 YYREEE (reference sequence). CDR3 length equals 16 residues. V shed 3 bases, J shed 4 bases, and the junction held 4 bases outside the gene matches.

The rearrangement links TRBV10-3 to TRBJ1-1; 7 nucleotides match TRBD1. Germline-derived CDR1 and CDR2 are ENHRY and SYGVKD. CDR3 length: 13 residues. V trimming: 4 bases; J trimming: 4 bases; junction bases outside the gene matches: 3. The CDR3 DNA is TGTGCCATCAGTGTTGCAGGGGGCACTGAAGCTTTCTTT. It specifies CAISVAGGTEAFF.

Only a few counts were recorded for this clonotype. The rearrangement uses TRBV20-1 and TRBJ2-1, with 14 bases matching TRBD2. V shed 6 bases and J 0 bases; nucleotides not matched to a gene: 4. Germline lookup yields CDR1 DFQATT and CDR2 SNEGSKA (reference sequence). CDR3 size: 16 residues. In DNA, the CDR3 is TGCAGTGCCCCGACTAGCGGGAGGGTCTCCTACAATGAGCAGTTCTTC. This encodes CSAPTSGRVSYNEQFF.

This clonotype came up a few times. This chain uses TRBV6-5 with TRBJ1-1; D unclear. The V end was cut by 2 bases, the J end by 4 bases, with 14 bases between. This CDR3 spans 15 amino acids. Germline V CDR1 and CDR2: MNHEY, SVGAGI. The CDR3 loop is CASSYGDGVATEAFF. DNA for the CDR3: TGTGCCAGCAGTTACGGTGATGGGGTCGCCACTGAAGCTTTCTTT.